This T cell receptor beta chain came from a study of OX40 agonist ivuxolimab in advanced cancers. Study-level information: Dose-escalation patients' cancers were hepatocellular carcinoma, melanoma, renal cell or head and neck cancer.

Study findings and constraints: Clonal expansion by week 6 occurred in CD4+ and CD8+ blood T cells (at 0.1 to 3.0 mg/kg).

Profiled with immunoSEQ multiplex PCR; TCRdb holds only in-frame clones, not every one. Among more than 80,000 clones listed, around 94% were seen once. CDR1 is GTSNPN, CDR2 SVGIG, per germline (reference sequence). V was cut by 0 bases and J by 4 bases, with 15 bases left in between. The CDR3 extends over 15 amino acids. Concerning this clone itself: Its target is not known.

This sample comprised CD4+ or CD8+ T cells sorted from blood, obtained in a trial of the OX40 agonist ivuxolimab. V gene TRBV30 combines with J gene TRBJ1-2, with D perhaps TRBD1 (5 bases). The receptor comes from an adult with an advanced solid tumor such as melanoma, head and neck, liver or kidney cancer. Written as DNA, the CDR3 is TGTGCCTGGAGTGTACCAGGGAGGATGGTCTATGGCTACACCTTC. Its protein product is CAWSVPGRMVYGYTF.